This TCR beta chain originates from a study of CD8+ T cells in alopecia areata. Note on this clone: The antigen is unknown.

The CDR3 loop spans 13 amino acids. Between the trimmed V and J ends, which lost 2 bases and 2 bases, there was a span of 6 bases. Germline assignment: CDR1 MNHEY and CDR2 SVGAGI. It was cDNA, reverse transcribed from extracted RNA, that served as the sequencing template. Sequencing was performed with immunoSEQ multiplex PCR; in TCRdb, only in-frame clones are kept and a portion is missing. The data contain some 130,000 clones, 49% of them seen just once; the ten biggest clones take up 18%. Study results and limitations: More clonal than normal scalp was lesional scalp, particularly alopecia totalis/universalis. Mice showed clearer TCR sharing than patients did, a gap that was possibly HLA-related.

The investigators collected lesional scalp punch biopsies and peripheral blood from alopecia areata patients. This specimen consisted of CD8+ T cells sorted from blood, obtained at week 0. This TCR came from a human donor with alopecia areata. The rearrangement uses TRBV6-5 and TRBJ2-5; D is uncertain. In DNA, the CDR3 is TGTGCCAGCAGTTACGGCAGACAAGAGACCCAGTACTTC. It translates to CASSYGRQETQYF.